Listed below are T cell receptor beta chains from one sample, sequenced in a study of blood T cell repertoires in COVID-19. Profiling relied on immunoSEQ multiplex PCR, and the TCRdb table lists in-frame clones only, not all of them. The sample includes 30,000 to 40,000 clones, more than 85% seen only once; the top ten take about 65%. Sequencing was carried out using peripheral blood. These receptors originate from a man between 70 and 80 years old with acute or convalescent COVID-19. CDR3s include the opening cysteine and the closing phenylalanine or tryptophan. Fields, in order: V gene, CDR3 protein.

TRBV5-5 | CASSVDTNTGELFF
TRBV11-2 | CASSSGQHLNYGYTF
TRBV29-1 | CSVGQTANTGELFF
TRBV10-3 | CAISLQGQANTGELFF
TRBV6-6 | CASSYGLAKNIQYF
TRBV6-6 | CASSYSRLADYEQYF
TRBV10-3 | CAISPGQSRNYGYTF
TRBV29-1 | CSVGAPTSGGDGSTDTQYF
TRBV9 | CASSVIGANEQFF
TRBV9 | CASSVQFSGNTIYF
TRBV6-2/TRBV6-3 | CASSYQAGEGAGETQYF
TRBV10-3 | CAISGFDRDYGYTF
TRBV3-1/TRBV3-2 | CASSRTSGGAYNEQFF
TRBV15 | CATSRGGQNTEAFF
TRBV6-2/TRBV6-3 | CASSYSAGGAAGNEQFF
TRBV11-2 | CASSLIGGNPSTDTQYF
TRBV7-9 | CASSQDRGSSGNTIYF
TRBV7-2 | CASSWVGQGQETQYF
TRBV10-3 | CAISGTGSSGNTIYF
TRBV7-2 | CASSLGSGEGEKLFF
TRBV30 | CALGFGRRGTGELFF
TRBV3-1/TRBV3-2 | CASPKTDSSPLHF
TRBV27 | CASSGQRQNYYNEQFF
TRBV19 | CASSPWEGHRNTEAFF
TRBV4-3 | CASSQDYVQPQHF
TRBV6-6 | CASSRIPGQRTDTQYF
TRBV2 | CASSGQVKDEQYF
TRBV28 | CASSSAGDYGYTF
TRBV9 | CASRATSGDYGYTF
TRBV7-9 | CASSFWVPGGDTQYF
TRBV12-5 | CASALRDRGPYEQYF
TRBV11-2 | CASTPGGRRLDEQFF
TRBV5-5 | CASSPMGQSQNIQYF
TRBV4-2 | CASSQDSGRELQETQYF
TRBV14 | CASSTHSADTQYF
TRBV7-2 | CASSFATSSYNEQFF
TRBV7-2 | CASSPNSGQESSPLHF
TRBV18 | CASSPRGRDNYGYTF
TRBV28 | CASSKNRGGVYGYTF
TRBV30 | CAWSVGTGEETQYF
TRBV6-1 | CASSEVSRVVELFF
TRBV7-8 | CASSDQSVEGETQYF
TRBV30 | CAWSAPDLRETQYF
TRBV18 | CASSPPTVGEKLFF
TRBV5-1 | CASSSYSSGGASSNEQFF
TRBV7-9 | CASSLGGGKPYEQYF
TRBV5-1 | CASSFSSPGTGGIYTEAFF
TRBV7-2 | CASSLVPVVNTEAFF
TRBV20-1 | CSASRGEKLFF
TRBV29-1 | CSVCRDLGTEAFF
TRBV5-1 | CASSSRQGGTGELFF
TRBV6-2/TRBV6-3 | CASSFDREIRDTQYF
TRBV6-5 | CASSFDRGIEKLFF
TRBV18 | CASSPQAGKDGGYTF
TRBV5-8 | CASSWGGEETQYF
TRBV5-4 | CASSLGGTTTDTQYF
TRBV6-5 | CASSYTLGGSEAFF
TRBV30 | CAWTPSSGNTIYF
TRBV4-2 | CASRASRRNTEAFF